The clone carrying this TCR beta chain was found a few times. The antigen is not known. There are 15 residues in the CDR3. Germline CDR1 reads MNHEY; CDR2 reads SVGAGI. V was pared by 4 bases and J by 2 bases, with 15 bases between. This sample is part of a study of blood T cells in healthy people across ages. Regarding the study as a whole: Unsorted PBMC material precluded a definitive naive versus antigen-experienced comparison. Diversity estimates from one million T cells were considered underestimates. Correlation between TCR beta diversity and naive T cell percentage was strong.

A second PCR of about 6 to 12 cycles used a sample-barcoded 5' primer and a J-beta primer mix. TCRdb reanalysed the 5' RACE reads using MiXCR and keeps one entry per CDR3 protein. The sample carries over 950,000 distinct CDR3 sequences, roughly 50% recorded once. The authors extracted at least 6 micrograms of total RNA per sample. The genes are TRBV6-5 and TRBJ2-7; D unresolved. Sequencing used blood. The sequence came from a woman aged 55-70 years in good health. CDR3 in amino acids: CASSFTRTRAYEQYF. The CDR3 coding sequence is TGTGCCAGCAGTTTTACTCGGACGAGAGCCTACGAGCAGTACTTC.